What follows are 25 T cell receptor beta chains derived from one specimen sequenced in a study of T cell repertoires in cytomegalovirus infection. TCRdb reanalysed the reads using MiXCR and keeps one entry per CDR3 protein. This sample yields approximately 500,000 distinct CDR3 sequences, of which about 17% are seen a single time; more than 20% belongs to the top ten. Sequencing input: CD8+ T cells from PBMCs. These receptor sequences come from a human donor in good health (CMV status not recorded). Some clones in this sample may be carry-over from other donors' samples.

This clonotype was recorded many times. The CDR3 region has the DNA TGTGCCAGCAGTGACTCAAGCGAACAAAACAATGAGCAGTTCTTC. This encodes CASSDSSEQNNEQFF. The chain links TRBV6-1 to TRBJ2-1; D is unclear. The V end lost 3 bases, the J end lost 5 bases, and 14 bases lay between the germline ends. The CDR3 spans 15 residues. Germline loops: CDR1 MNHNS, CDR2 SASEGT.

Many counts were recorded for this clonotype. The genes are TRBV19 and TRBJ1-1; TRBD1 matches at 7 bases. The CDR3 is 13 amino acids. Per the germline V gene, CDR1 is LNHDA and CDR2 is SQIVND (reference sequence). V trimming: 9 bases; J trimming: 2 bases; junction bases outside the gene matches: 6. CDR3: CASRGTVNTEAFF. In DNA form, the CDR3 reads TGTGCCAGCAGGGGGACGGTTAACACTGAAGCTTTCTTT.

With respect to this clonotype: The junction departs from the called germline gene at one end, perhaps through a read error. This chain links TRBV4-2 with TRBJ2-7; tentatively, D is TRBD1 (6 bases). Germline V gives CDR1 LGHNA, CDR2 YNFKEQ. The CDR3 has 14 amino acids. CDR3 sequence: CASSQDLDSYEQHF. The CDR3 region has the DNA TGTGCCAGCAGCCAAGATCTGGACAGCTACGAGCAGCACTTC.

In the case of this clonotype: The germline gene is not matched at one end of the junction; a read error may be the cause. This chain links TRBV12-3 or TRBV12-4 with TRBJ1-4, with 9 bases lining up with TRBD1. The CDR3 has 14 amino acids. CDR3 residues: CARSDGTGNEKLFF. CDR3 in DNA: TGTGCCCGCAGCGACGGGACAGGGAATGAAAAACTGTTTTTT.

This clonotype was observed a handful of times. The chain links TRBV5-1 to TRBJ2-7; no definite D call. Germline V CDR1 and CDR2: SGHRS, YFSETQ. Trimming shortened V by 1 base and J by 2 bases, and 10 bases separated the two germline ends. The CDR3 covers 14 residues. The CDR3 nucleotides read TGCGCCAGCAGCTTGACTGCTTTAACCTACGAGCAGTACTTC. Translated, it gives CASSLTALTYEQYF.

This clonotype was found many times. CDR3 coding DNA: TGTGCCAGCAGCATAAACTTCCGTACTAGCGGGGTTTACAATGAGCAGTTCTTC. It specifies CASSINFRTSGVYNEQFF. The chain couples TRBV11-1 to TRBJ2-1; 10 positions agree with TRBD2. Germline assignment: CDR1 SGHAT and CDR2 FQDESV (reference sequence). This CDR3 region has 18 residues. Unmatched junction bases numbered 14, after V lost 5 bases and J lost 4 bases.

The genes are TRBV4-1 and TRBJ2-7, with D tentatively TRBD1 or TRBD2 (6 bases each). Trimming took 4 bases from V and 3 from J, leaving 16 bases between them. The CDR3 runs to 15 residues. The V gene's germline CDR1 is MGHRA and CDR2 YSYEKL. CDR3 in DNA: TGCGCCAGCAGCCCTGCCGAACAGGGAGGCTACGAGCAGTACTTC. Protein: CASSPAEQGGYEQYF.

The gene calls are TRBV13 and TRBJ2-5; D is tentatively TRBD1 or TRBD2 (5 bases each). Germline lookup yields CDR1 PRHDT and CDR2 FYEKMQ (reference sequence). The CDR3 covers 14 residues. V was pared by 5 bases and J by 1 base, with 11 bases between. CDR3 bases: TGTGCCAGCAGCGGCCCGGGGACCCAAGAGACCCAGTACTTC. It specifies CASSGPGTQETQYF.

This clonotype was found many times. The chain recombines TRBV28 with TRBJ2-5; 14 bases agree with TRBD2. Germline CDR1 reads MDHEN; CDR2 reads SYDVKM. This CDR3 contains 16 residues. V dropped 5 bases and J dropped 4; count of bases not matched to a gene: 6. CDR3 sequence reads: CASSLGLAGEGETQYF. The CDR3 DNA reads as TGTGCCAGCAGTCTGGGACTAGCGGGAGAGGGAGAGACCCAGTACTTC.

This clonotype was detected a few times. J is TRBJ2-1 and V is TRBV27; D is possibly TRBD2 (5 bases). The CDR3 has 14 residues. Trimming pared 5 bases from V and 7 bases from J, leaving 15 bases between. CDR1 MNHEY and CDR2 SMNVEV come from the germline V gene (reference sequence). The CDR3 DNA follows: TGTGCCAGCAGTCTTGGATTGCGAGGGAATGAGCAGTTCTTC. It yields the protein CASSLGLRGNEQFF.

The chain recombines TRBV19 with TRBJ2-3, with 9 bases aligning to TRBD2. V lost 6 bases, J lost 0 bases, and 7 bases stayed unmatched. The CDR3 totals 16 residues. The germline CDR1 and CDR2 sequences are LNHDA and SQIVND (reference sequence). For the CDR3, the DNA is TGTGCCAGTAGGATCCGACTAGCGGAAAGCACAGATACGCAGTATTTT. Protein product: CASRIRLAESTDTQYF.

The V and J genes are TRBV19 and TRBJ1-5; D not resolved. The germline gives CDR1 LNHDA, CDR2 SQIVND (reference sequence). This CDR3 is built from 16 residues. V shed 7 bases and J shed 0 bases, with 16 bases lying between them. CDR3 protein: CASKRDRNYSNQPQHF. CDR3 DNA: TGTGCCAGTAAACGTGATAGGAACTATAGCAATCAGCCCCAGCATTTT.

As concerns this clonotype: A much larger clone is a single base away; this may be a read error. J is TRBJ2-1 and V is TRBV6-5, with D possibly being TRBD1 (6 bases). CDR3 size: 13 residues. V lost 3 bases and J lost 16, with 19 bases in between. Germline CDR1 MNHEY, CDR2 SVGAGI. For the CDR3, the DNA is TGTGCCAGCAGTTATTCGTCTGCGTGGGGGCATTTCTTC. Translated: CASSYSSAWGHFF.

The J gene is TRBJ1-4, the V gene TRBV6-1, with 9 bases aligning to TRBD1. Trimming took 2 bases from V and 6 from J; bases not matched to a gene: 7. Germline lookup yields CDR1 MNHNS and CDR2 SASEGT. CDR3 length equals 16 residues. The CDR3 reads CASSEIIGDRDEKLFF. The CDR3 bases are TGTGCCAGCAGTGAAATAATCGGGGACAGGGATGAAAAACTGTTTTTT.

Details on this clonotype: This may be a read error: a much more frequent sequence differs by one nucleotide. The rearrangement uses TRBV7-2 and TRBJ1-3; D remains unclear. CDR3 length equals 13 residues. Germline assignment: CDR1 SGHTA and CDR2 FQGNSA. V dropped 6 bases and J dropped 2 bases, with 8 bases sitting between them. The CDR3 bases are TGTGCCAGCAGTATAACAACTGGAAACACCATATATTTT. This encodes CASSITTGNTIYF. Filled out from reference TRBV7-2 and TRBJ1-3, the complete variable domain reads GAGVSQSPSNKVTEKGKDVELRCDPISGHTALYWYRQSLGQGLEFLIYFQGNSAPDKSGLPSDRFSAERTGGSVSTLTIQRTQQEDSAVYLCASSITTGNTIYFGEGSWLTVV.

To note about this clonotype: A much bigger clone sits one base away, suggesting this may be a read error. The gene calls are TRBV7-3 and TRBJ2-3; D is possibly TRBD2 (6 bases). CDR1 and CDR2 (germline): SGHTA, FQGTGA. The CDR3 totals 16 residues. The V end lost 5 bases, the J end lost 6 bases, and 21 bases lay between the germline ends. The CDR3, as DNA: TGTGCCAGCAGCGGGACCTTGGCGGGACTTATGGATACGCAGTATTTT. Its translation: CASSGTLAGLMDTQYF.

This chain connects TRBV20-1 to TRBJ2-1; D may be TRBD2 (6 bases). The CDR3 sequence is 13 residues long. V was cut by 5 bases and J by 1 base, with 9 bases left in between. Germline CDR1 and CDR2: DFQATT and SNEGSKA (reference sequence). CDR3 nucleotides: TGCAGTGCTCCGCGGGATTCCTACAATGAGCAGTTCTTC. As protein: CSAPRDSYNEQFF.

The chain links TRBV30 to TRBJ2-7, with D possibly being TRBD2 (5 bases). This CDR3 region has 14 residues. The germline gives CDR1 GTSNPN, CDR2 SVGIG (reference sequence). V gave up 0 bases and J gave up 2 bases, with 11 bases separating them. As DNA, the CDR3 is TGTGCCTGGAGTGTACTAGACCGGACCTACGAGCAGTACTTC. Protein sequence: CAWSVLDRTYEQYF.

This chain joins TRBV2 and TRBJ2-1, with TRBD2 identical over 7 bases. V shed 4 bases, J shed 0 bases, and the junction held 6 bases outside the gene matches. Per the germline V gene, CDR1 is SNHLY and CDR2 is FYNNEI. This CDR3 is 16 amino acids long. CDR3 sequence reads: CASSVLAEFSYNEQFF. The CDR3 bases are TGTGCCAGCAGTGTTCTAGCGGAGTTCTCCTACAATGAGCAGTTCTTC.

This clonotype was detected a few times. This chain links TRBV9 with TRBJ1-1, with 8 positions matching TRBD1. Germline values: CDR1 SGDLS, CDR2 YYNGEE. V shed 6 bases, J shed 0 bases, and the junction held 7 bases outside the gene matches. This CDR3 spans 15 amino acids. For the CDR3, the DNA is TGTGCCAGCAAGCAAGGGGACAGGATGAACACTGAAGCTTTCTTT. Translated: CASKQGDRMNTEAFF.

This chain uses TRBV27 with TRBJ2-1, with D perhaps assigned TRBD1 or TRBD2 (6 bases each). There are 15 residues in the CDR3. Looked up from germline, CDR1 is MNHEY and CDR2 is SMNVEV (reference sequence). Deletions cut 4 bases from V and 4 bases from J, with 14 bases between. CDR3 in amino acids: CASSWGAGGYNEQFF. CDR3 DNA sequence: TGTGCCAGCAGTTGGGGGGCCGGGGGTTACAATGAGCAGTTCTTC.

On this clonotype: Just one base apart from a much larger clone, this may be a read error. This chain links TRBV7-9 with TRBJ2-1, with D possibly TRBD2 on 5 matching bases. CDR3 length: 13 residues. Germline values: CDR1 SEHNR, CDR2 FQNEAQ (reference sequence). V was cut by 10 bases and J by 6 bases, with 16 bases left in between. The chain's CDR3 is CATRGSGSNEQFF. The CDR3 nucleotides read TGTGCCACTAGAGGGAGTGGCTCCAATGAGCAGTTCTTC.

This sequence joins TRBV3-1 and TRBJ1-1; D is ambiguous. V lost 0 bases and J 0 bases, leaving 5 bases between the germline ends. Germline V gene data show CDR1 as LGHDT and CDR2 as YNNKEL (reference sequence). There are 14 residues in the CDR3. Here the CDR3 DNA reads TGTGCCAGCAGCCAAGAAGAGGTGAACACTGAAGCTTTCTTT. Its translation: CASSQEEVNTEAFF. The full variable domain, its missing parts supplied by reference TRBV3-1 and TRBJ1-1, is DTAVSQTPKYLVTQMGNDKSIKCEQNLGHDTMYWYKQDSKKFLKIMFSYNNKELIINETVPNRFSPKSPDKAHLNLHINSLELGDSAVYFCASSQEEVNTEAFFGQGTRLTVV.

In its sample, this clonotype was seen many times. This chain connects TRBV4-1 to TRBJ1-5; 8 bases are a match to TRBD1. Losses at the gene ends were 0 bases for V and 10 bases for J; bases not matched to a gene: 23. This CDR3 contains 20 residues. Germline CDR1 reads MGHRA; CDR2 reads YSYEKL. The CDR3: CASSQEQRDRIIPESDPQHF. The CDR3 region has the DNA TGCGCCAGCAGCCAAGAACAGCGGGACAGGATCATTCCGGAATCAGACCCCCAGCATTTT.

This clonotype was counted a few times. V and J are TRBV7-3 and TRBJ2-5; maybe TRBD2 (6 bases). V was pared by 5 bases and J by 2 bases, with 15 bases between. The length of the CDR3 is 15 residues. The V gene's germline CDR1 is SGHTA and CDR2 FQGTGA. In DNA, the CDR3 is TGTGCCAGCAGCCTCGGAGGGGAGACTCAAGAGACCCAGTACTTC. Its translation is CASSLGGETQETQYF.